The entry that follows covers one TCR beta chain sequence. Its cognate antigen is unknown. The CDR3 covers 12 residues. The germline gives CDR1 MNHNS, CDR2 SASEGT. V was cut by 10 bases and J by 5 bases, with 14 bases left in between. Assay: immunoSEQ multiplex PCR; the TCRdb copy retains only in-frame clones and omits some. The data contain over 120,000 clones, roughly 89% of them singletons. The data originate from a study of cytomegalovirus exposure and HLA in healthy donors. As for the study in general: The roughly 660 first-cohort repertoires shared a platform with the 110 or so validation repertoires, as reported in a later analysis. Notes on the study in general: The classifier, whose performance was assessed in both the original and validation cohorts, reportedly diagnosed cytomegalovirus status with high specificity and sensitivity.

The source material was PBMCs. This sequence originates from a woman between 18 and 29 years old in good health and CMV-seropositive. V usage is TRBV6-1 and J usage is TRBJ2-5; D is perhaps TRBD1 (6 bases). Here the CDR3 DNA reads TGTGCCACCTCCCAGGGGTGGGAGACCCAGTACTTC. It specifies CATSQGWETQYF.